Listed here are 2 T cell receptor beta chains from one sample, sequenced in a study of cytomegalovirus exposure and HLA in healthy donors. Amplification used 60 Vbeta primers and 13 Jbeta primers. The repertoire was sequenced with immunoSEQ multiplex PCR; TCRdb's copy has only in-frame clones and lacks some. This sample has approximately 100,000 clones, with 76% found just once. Sequencing used PBMCs. The receptors stem from a woman aged 18 to 35 in good health and CMV-seropositive.

The rearrangement uses TRBV13 and TRBJ2-5; 10 bases are a match to TRBD1. V lost 4 bases, J lost 6 bases, and 5 bases stayed unmatched. The length of the CDR3 is 14 residues. Germline V gene lookup returns CDR1 PRHDT and CDR2 FYEKMQ (reference sequence). CDR3 coding DNA: TGTGCCAGCAGCTCTCCGGGACAGGGGCAGACCCAGTACTTC. It specifies CASSSPGQGQTQYF.

V usage is TRBV6-6 and J usage is TRBJ1-4; the D gene is possibly TRBD1 (6 bases). Trimming stripped 0 bases from V and 13 bases from J, with 12 bases between. Germline lookup yields CDR1 MNHNY and CDR2 SVGAGI (reference sequence). This CDR3 has 13 residues. The CDR3, as DNA: TGTGCCAGCAGTTACTCCACAGGGACGGTACTGTTTTTT. Its protein is CASSYSTGTVLFF.